The 27 T cell receptor beta chains listed next were all sequenced from one sample in a study of blood T cell repertoires in COVID-19. The assay was immunoSEQ multiplex PCR, and TCRdb's table has in-frame clones only and misses some. The table has approximately 250,000 clones, approximately 83% seen once. The sequencing input was peripheral blood. Receptors were obtained from a human donor in a cohort sampled during active COVID-19.

V and J are TRBV28 and TRBJ2-1, with TRBD1 as a possible D gene (6 bases). Germline V gene lookup returns CDR1 MDHEN and CDR2 SYDVKM. V lost 6 bases and J lost 6, with 18 bases in between. The CDR3 runs to 15 residues. CDR3 protein: CASSQVWEGGNEQFF. The CDR3 DNA follows: TGTGCCAGCAGCCAAGTCTGGGAAGGGGGCAATGAGCAGTTCTTC. Full variable domain (missing parts from reference TRBV28 and TRBJ2-1): DVKVTQSSRYLVKRTGEKVFLECVQDMDHENMFWYRQDPGLGLRLIYFSYDVKMKEKGDIPEGYSVSREKKERFSLILESASTNQTSMYLCASSQVWEGGNEQFFGPGTRLTVL.

The genes are TRBV10-3 and TRBJ1-1, with D unresolved. Germline V gives CDR1 ENHRY, CDR2 SYGVKD. The CDR3 extends over 12 amino acids. Trimming took off 10 bases at V and 1 base at J, with 10 bases between the two ends. CDR3 residues: CASRFQNTEAFF. The CDR3 DNA follows: TGTGCCAGCAGGTTTCAGAACACTGAAGCTTTCTTT.

The chain joins TRBV7-9 to TRBJ2-1, with 14 bases identical to TRBD2. Germline-derived CDR1 and CDR2 are SEHNR and FQNEAQ (reference sequence). The CDR3 has 17 residues. J gave up 8 bases and V 5 bases, and 11 bases lay outside the gene matches. This chain's CDR3 is CASSPGTSGSYFDEQFF. The CDR3, as DNA: TGTGCCAGCAGCCCCGGGACTAGCGGGAGTTACTTCGATGAGCAGTTCTTC.

This chain joins TRBV18 and TRBJ1-5, with 8 nucleotides matching TRBD1. The CDR3 consists of 14 residues. In germline, CDR1 is KGHSH, CDR2 LQKENI. The V segment lost 2 bases and the J segment 6 bases; nucleotides outside the gene matches: 3. CDR3 in amino acids: CASSPAGGGQPQHF. CDR3 nucleotides: TGTGCCAGCTCACCAGCAGGGGGCGGTCAGCCCCAGCATTTT. The entire variable domain, with the rest obtained from reference TRBV18 and TRBJ1-5, is as follows: NAGVMQNPRHLVRRRGQEARLRCSPMKGHSHVYWYRQLPEEGLKFMVYLQKENIIDESGMPKERFSAEFPKEGPSILRIQQVVRGDSAAYFCASSPAGGGQPQHFGDGTRLSIL.

J is TRBJ1-1 and V is TRBV5-6; 7 nucleotides match TRBD1. Germline assignment: CDR1 SGHDT and CDR2 YYEEEE. J gave up 2 bases and V 4 bases, and 5 bases lay outside the gene matches. The CDR3 is 14 residues long. The CDR3 DNA reads as TGTGCCAGCAGCAAGGGACAGCCTAACACTGAAGCTTTCTTT. It translates to CASSKGQPNTEAFF.

The CDR3 DNA sequence: TGTGCCAGCAGCTCGGGACAAAGCTTTAACTATGGCTACACCTTC. It is translated as CASSSGQSFNYGYTF. The chain is built from TRBV27 and TRBJ1-2; D is possibly TRBD1 (6 bases). Trimming removed 6 bases from V and 1 base from J, with 15 bases in between. Germline CDR1 reads MNHEY; CDR2 reads SMNVEV (reference sequence). This CDR3 has 15 amino acids.

The CDR3 loop is CASSLWRGYTEAFF. The CDR3 DNA reads as TGTGCCAGCAGCCTCTGGCGGGGGTACACTGAAGCTTTCTTT. The chain employs TRBV7-2 and TRBJ1-1; D perhaps matches TRBD1 (5 bases). The CDR3 is made up of 14 amino acids. The ends were cut back, 5 bases at V and 3 bases at J, with 13 bases in the middle. Germline loops: CDR1 SGHTA, CDR2 FQGNSA.

This rearrangement joins TRBV3-1 (or the pseudogene TRBV3-2) to TRBJ1-5; D is perhaps TRBD1 (6 bases). Germline V gene sequence: CDR1 LGHDT, CDR2 YNNKEL (reference sequence). This CDR3 contains 18 residues. V gave up 0 bases and J gave up 4 bases, with 19 bases separating them. The CDR3 loop reads CASSQDPVSRGRNQPQHF. The DNA for the CDR3 is TGTGCCAGCAGCCAAGATCCGGTGAGCAGGGGAAGGAATCAGCCCCAGCATTTT.

The CDR3 bases are TGTGCCAGCAGCCAAGTGGACAGGGACCTCCGATATGGCTACACCTTC. Its translation is CASSQVDRDLRYGYTF. The V and J genes are TRBV3-1 (or the pseudogene TRBV3-2) and TRBJ1-2; 8 bases line up with TRBD1. The CDR3 is 16 residues long. CDR1 is LGHDT and CDR2 is YNNKEL in the germline V gene (reference sequence). V trimming: 1 base; J trimming: 5 bases; junction bases outside the gene matches: 9.

This clone appeared a single time. The genes are TRBV7-6 and TRBJ2-1; no definite D call. CDR1 and CDR2 from the germline V gene are SGHVS and FNYEAQ. This CDR3 contains 17 residues. V was clipped by 0 bases and J by 0 bases, with 12 bases between them. The CDR3 spells CASSLANFRSSYNEQFF. The CDR3, as DNA: TGTGCCAGCAGCTTAGCCAATTTTAGGAGCTCCTACAATGAGCAGTTCTTC.

The chain links TRBV28 to TRBJ2-1, with TRBD2 identical over 11 bases. Trimming at V came to 5 bases and at J to 4 bases, leaving 10 bases not matched to a gene. Germline CDR1 MDHEN, CDR2 SYDVKM. The CDR3 loop spans 17 amino acids. Here the CDR3 reads CASSTRLAGGPYNEQFF. The CDR3 nucleotides read TGTGCCAGCAGTACTCGTTTAGCGGGAGGGCCTTACAATGAGCAGTTCTTC.

The V and J genes are TRBV6-5 and TRBJ1-2; D remains unclear. Germline CDR1 is MNHEY and CDR2 is SVGAGI. The CDR3 runs 14 residues. V lost 0 bases, J lost 3 bases, and 8 bases lay in between. CDR3: CASSYSRADYGYTF. CDR3 nucleotides: TGTGCCAGCAGTTACTCGCGGGCGGACTATGGCTACACCTTC.

This sequence joins TRBV2 and TRBJ2-3, with TRBD1 matching 8 bases. CDR1 is SNHLY and CDR2 is FYNNEI in the germline V gene. Trimming at V came to 6 bases and at J to 0 bases, leaving 2 bases not matched to a gene. This CDR3 spans 14 amino acids. CDR3: CASRGTGSTDTQYF. CDR3 DNA sequence: TGTGCCAGCAGGGGGACAGGTAGCACAGATACGCAGTATTTT.

This rearrangement joins TRBV11-2 to TRBJ2-7, with D possibly matching TRBD2 (5 bases). The CDR3 spans 13 residues. Per the germline V gene, CDR1 is SGHAT and CDR2 is FQNNGV. V was shortened by 5 bases and J by 0 bases, with 8 bases between the two germline ends. The CDR3 is CASSAAGSYEQYF. CDR3 nucleotide sequence: TGTGCCAGCAGCGCCGCGGGCTCCTACGAGCAGTACTTC.

This rearrangement joins TRBV5-4 to TRBJ2-1; 13 bases map to TRBD2. Germline V lookup: CDR1 SGHNT, CDR2 YYREEE (reference sequence). After removal of 4 bases from V and 16 bases from J, the junction contained 5 bases not matched to a gene. This CDR3 spans 12 amino acids. The CDR3 is CASSPLAGGYFF. CDR3 bases: TGTGCCAGCAGCCCACTAGCGGGGGGGTATTTCTTC.

The chain employs TRBV28 and TRBJ2-7, with 11 bases matching TRBD1. Germline CDR1 reads MDHEN; CDR2 reads SYDVKM. V lost 6 bases and J lost 7; bases outside the gene matches: 11. The CDR3 runs to 15 residues. CDR3 coding DNA: TGTGCCAGCAGATTACCGGGACAGGGGGTGCATGAGCAGTACTTC. Translating gives CASRLPGQGVHEQYF.

This clone was observed a few times. The chain is built from TRBV5-1 and TRBJ2-5; 8 bases agree with TRBD1. Germline V gene data show CDR1 as SGHRS and CDR2 as YFSETQ. V was pared by 4 bases and J by 1 base, with 15 bases of the junction left unmatched. The CDR3 is 18 amino acids. Here the CDR3 reads CASSLVGRGLSAQETQYF. The DNA of the CDR3 is TGCGCCAGCAGCCTGGTGGGCAGGGGGCTTTCCGCCCAAGAGACCCAGTACTTC. The whole variable domain, remainder taken from reference TRBV5-1 and TRBJ2-5, is KAGVTQTPRYLIKTRGQQVTLSCSPISGHRSVSWYQQTPGQGLQFLFEYFSETQRNKGNFPGRFSGRQFSNSRSEMNVSTLELGDSALYLCASSLVGRGLSAQETQYFGPGTRLLVL.

In its sample, this clone was seen once. The chain combines TRBV4-1 with TRBJ2-1; the match to TRBD2 covers 11 bases. V lost 1 base and J lost 4; bases outside the gene matches: 6. Looked up from germline, CDR1 is MGHRA and CDR2 is YSYEKL. This CDR3 comprises 17 residues. The CDR3 sequence: CASSQGGRLAGYNEQFF. Here the CDR3 DNA reads TGCGCCAGCAGCCAAGGGGGAAGACTAGCGGGGTACAATGAGCAGTTCTTC.

This clone was observed once. V and J are TRBV5-1 and TRBJ1-2; TRBD1 is a possible D gene (5 bases). The V gene's germline CDR1 is SGHRS and CDR2 YFSETQ. The CDR3 covers 13 residues. Trimming took off 0 bases at V and 8 bases at J, with 11 bases between the two ends. The CDR3 sequence is CASSLAGTSGYTF. The CDR3 DNA reads as TGCGCCAGCAGCTTGGCGGGGACTTCCGGCTACACCTTC.

The V call is TRBV4-1, the J call TRBJ2-3, with D possibly TRBD2 on 5 matching bases. The ends were cut back, 0 bases at V and 2 bases at J, with 15 bases in the middle. CDR3 length: 17 residues. CDR1 is MGHRA and CDR2 is YSYEKL in the germline V gene. CDR3 DNA: TGCGCCAGCAGCCAAGAATCCCTTGCGGGCTACACAGATACGCAGTATTTT. It specifies CASSQESLAGYTDTQYF.

The CDR3: CASSLDSEGGTNYGYTF. The CDR3 nucleotides read TGTGCCAGCAGCTTGGATTCTGAGGGGGGGACGAACTATGGCTACACCTTC. This chain joins TRBV5-5 and TRBJ1-2, with a possible D match to TRBD1 (6 bases). Per germline, CDR1 SGHKS and CDR2 YYEKEE (reference sequence). The CDR3 has 17 amino acids. V was cut by 0 bases and J by 2 bases, with 17 bases left in between.

The CDR3 DNA reads TGTGCCTGGAGTGCACAGGGGGGCAATCAGCCCCAGCATTTT. It is translated as CAWSAQGGNQPQHF. The chain is built from TRBV30 and TRBJ1-5; TRBD1 aligns across 8 bases. V lost 1 base and J lost 2; bases outside the gene matches: 1. Per the germline V gene, CDR1 is GTSNPN and CDR2 is SVGIG (reference sequence). The CDR3 sequence is 14 residues long.

There are a few counts of this clone. The rearrangement links TRBV10-1 to TRBJ1-1; the D is unclear. From germline, CDR1 is WNHNN and CDR2 SYGVQD (reference sequence). This CDR3 is 15 amino acids long. V was shortened by 3 bases and J by 0 bases, with 11 bases between the two germline ends. The CDR3 DNA reads as TGCGCCAGCAGTGACGGCGGGATCATGAACACTGAAGCTTTCTTT. Protein: CASSDGGIMNTEAFF.

In regard to this clone: Distinct nucleotide sequences in the sample also encode this CDR3. V gene TRBV2 combines with J gene TRBJ2-3; 12 bases align to TRBD2. Trimming took 5 bases from V and 1 from J; bases not matched to a gene: 1. Germline V gene sequence: CDR1 SNHLY, CDR2 FYNNEI. The CDR3 consists of 15 residues. The CDR3 DNA reads TGTGCCAGCAGTCGACTAGCGGGGGGCACAGATACGCAGTATTTT. This gives the protein CASSRLAGGTDTQYF.

The chain uses TRBV5-8 and TRBJ2-2, with 9 bases matching TRBD1. Germline CDR1 reads SGHTS; CDR2 reads YDEGEE. The CDR3 runs 15 residues. Trimming cost V 4 bases and J 2 bases; bases outside gene matches: 3. The CDR3 DNA follows: TGTGCCAGCAGCCACAGGGGGCTTAACACCGGGGAGCTGTTTTTT. Protein: CASSHRGLNTGELFF.

Concerning this clone: In the same sample, other DNA sequences code for this CDR3. J is TRBJ2-7 and V is TRBV19; 8 nucleotides line up with TRBD1. Germline values: CDR1 LNHDA, CDR2 SQIVND (reference sequence). V lost 5 bases and J lost 0; bases outside the gene matches: 3. The CDR3 runs to 14 residues. The CDR3 coding sequence is TGTGCCAGTAGTTTCGGACAGGGCTCCTACGAGCAGTACTTC. Protein: CASSFGQGSYEQYF.

V is TRBV29-1 and J is TRBJ1-1, with 7 bases matching TRBD1. The CDR3 has 12 residues. V shed 8 bases and J 5 bases; nucleotides not matched to a gene: 8. The germline V gene encodes CDR1 SQVTM and CDR2 ANQGSEA. The CDR3 region has the DNA TGCAGCTCAGGGGGTGGAAAGACTGAAGCTTTCTTT. Encoded protein: CSSGGGKTEAFF.